These T cell receptor beta chains were read from a single sample in a study of T-cell memory formation after mild COVID-19. TCRdb re-derived calls from the 5' RACE reads in MiXCR, one entry per CDR3 protein. Here the sample spans approximately 400,000 distinct CDR3 sequences, approximately 24% being singletons. The sample taken for sequencing was PBMCs or a T cell subset sorted from them (not recorded which). The origin of the receptors is an adult woman who had mild COVID-19 (a few samples of this study predate the infection). Cell type and time point are not known. Both conserved end residues are part of each CDR3. Size tells how often a clone was seen (once, few, many) or the class of an expanded clone, and some rows leave it out.

cdr3_length clone_size v_call cdr3_aa
13 . TRBV12-3/TRBV12-4 CASTSTGHYEQFF
15 . TRBV18 CASSPGGGHASEQYF
14 . TRBV2 CASSLAFARDTQYF
14 few TRBV6-5 CASSYGRFSYEQYF
15 few TRBV5-1 CASSLPSGVLNEQFF
17 few TRBV4-3 CASSQEIGDRTYNEQFF
19 few TRBV4-1 CASSQGRTSGAYTQETQYF
14 few TRBV7-9 CASSSAGGHYEQYF
18 few TRBV7-6 CASSPGTSGSYLAFEQYF
14 few TRBV7-2 CASSLGTEAYEQYF
13 once TRBV7-2 CASSLLRIDEQFF
16 few TRBV24-1 CATSDAGTGRTETQYF
12 . TRBV7-2 CARSYRGQPQHF
18 few TRBV6-2/TRBV6-3 CASSQRAIPGLAKNIQYF
20 many TRBV12-3/TRBV12-4 CASSLGLRRGVALLTYEQYF
17 few TRBV11-2 CASSFNRVDSGANVLTF
13 . TRBV6-5 CASSYLQKTEAFF
14 few TRBV9 CASSTQGQFYEQYF
11 . TRBV30 CAWSPSDTQYF
12 few TRBV20-1 CSARAGAYEQYF
16 . TRBV29-1 CSVAPRQADMNTEAFF
13 many TRBV2 CASSSGPNTEAFF
13 . TRBV20-1 CSARIRQGLLAFF
11 . TRBV6-5 CATPDTGELFF
17 few TRBV12-3/TRBV12-4 CASSSRLAVPSTDTQYF
17 . TRBV6-5 CASSSGRGRAGRDTQYF
17 many TRBV27 CASSHTGGSLITDTQYF
15 many TRBV12-3/TRBV12-4 CASRIAGGSYNEQFF
16 many TRBV9 CASSVAPSRTGVEQYF
14 . TRBV6-5 CASSYDRGRAEAFF
15 . TRBV5-4 CASSTPGYRGNEQFF
13 few TRBV30 CAWLRRQGGEQYF
15 . TRBV20-1 CSAREGGSANYGYTF
16 few TRBV7-2 CASSLSGTSLPQTQYF
14 . TRBV6-1 CASSPDRGLYGYTF
14 few TRBV3-1 CASSQVAGDQTQYF
14 . TRBV18 CASSHTASNQPQHF
17 . TRBV10-3 CAISTGQGGFSNQPQHF
16 . TRBV4-1 CASSQGSQGLGNEQFF
15 many TRBV12-3/TRBV12-4 CASSFSVGGVQPQHF
18 medium-sized TRBV4-1 CASSLTPPGDFSYNEQFF
14 . TRBV9 CASSVGAGPEKLFF
16 few TRBV4-1 CASSQVQGAHYNEQFF
16 few TRBV20-1 CSARTGTSGGAHTQYF
15 few TRBV27 CASTRRAGSSYEQYF
15 . TRBV6-4 CASSDSTSGGAEQFF
16 . TRBV5-6 CASSLIGDRGSNEQFF
23 . TRBV24-1 CATSAEQAGPGESRGNSNQPQHF
15 few TRBV7-2 CASSSGGTRTDTQYF
15 many TRBV5-5 CASSPWSGSSYGYTF
17 . TRBV7-9 CASSPDRGRPDGNEQFF
15 few TRBV4-3 CASSRNRGGTTEQFF